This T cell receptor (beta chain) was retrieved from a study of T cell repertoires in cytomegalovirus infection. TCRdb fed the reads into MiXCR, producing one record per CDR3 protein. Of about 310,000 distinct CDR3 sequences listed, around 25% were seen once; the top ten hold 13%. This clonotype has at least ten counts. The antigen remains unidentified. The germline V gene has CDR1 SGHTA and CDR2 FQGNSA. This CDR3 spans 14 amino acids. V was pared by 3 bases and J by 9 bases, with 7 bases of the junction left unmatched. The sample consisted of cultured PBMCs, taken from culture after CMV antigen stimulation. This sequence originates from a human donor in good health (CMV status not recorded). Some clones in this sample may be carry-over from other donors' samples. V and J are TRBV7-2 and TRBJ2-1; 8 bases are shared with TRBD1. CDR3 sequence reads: CASSFGDRPPEQFF. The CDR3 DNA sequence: TGTGCCAGCAGCTTCGGGGACAGGCCCCCTGAGCAGTTCTTC.